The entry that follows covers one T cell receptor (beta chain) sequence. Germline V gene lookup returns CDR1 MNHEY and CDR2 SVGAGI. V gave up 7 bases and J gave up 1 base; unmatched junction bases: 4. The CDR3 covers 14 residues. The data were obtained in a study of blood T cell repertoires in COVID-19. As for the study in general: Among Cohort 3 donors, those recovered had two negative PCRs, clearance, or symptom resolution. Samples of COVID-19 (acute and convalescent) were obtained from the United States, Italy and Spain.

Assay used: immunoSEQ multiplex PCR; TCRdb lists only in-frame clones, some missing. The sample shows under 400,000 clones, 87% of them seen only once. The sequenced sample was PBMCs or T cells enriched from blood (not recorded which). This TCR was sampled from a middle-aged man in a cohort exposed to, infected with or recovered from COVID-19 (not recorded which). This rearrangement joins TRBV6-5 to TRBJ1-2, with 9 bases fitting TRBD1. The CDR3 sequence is CASKDRGDNYGYTF. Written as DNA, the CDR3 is TGTGCCAGCAAGGACAGGGGTGATAACTATGGCTACACCTTC.